This TCR beta chain was captured by sequencing in a study of response to subunit inactivated influenza vaccine. There are many counts of this clonotype. TCRdb reprocessed the RT-PCR reads with MiXCR, giving one entry per CDR3 protein. In the table there are approximately 170,000 distinct CDR3 sequences, approximately 12% of which are singletons. With 5 bases clipped from V and 5 bases from J, the junction kept 5 bases outside the gene matches. Germline V gives CDR1 MNHNY, CDR2 SVGAGI (reference sequence). This CDR3 region has 13 residues. This sample also appeared in a second study, on T cells expressing NK-cell markers. That report adds: Libraries used 5'RACE template switching adding universal primer site and UMIs.

The sample here was CD8+ T cells sorted from PBMCs, taken roughly 13 days after vaccination. The sequence came from a man aged 45-60 years who received an inactivated influenza vaccine. The J gene is TRBJ2-5, the V gene TRBV6-6; 7 bases agree with TRBD1. Here the CDR3 reads CASSLTGVETQYF. In DNA form, the CDR3 reads TGTGCCAGCAGTCTAACAGGGGTCGAGACCCAGTACTTC.